Listed here are 31 T cell receptor beta chains from one sample, sequenced in a study of blood T cell repertoires in COVID-19. Clones were sequenced by immunoSEQ multiplex PCR, and TCRdb holds only the in-frame ones, with some missing. The sample includes 150,000 to 200,000 clones, roughly 80% of them seen just once. What was sequenced was peripheral blood. The receptors derive from a woman aged 70 to 79 with COVID-19, enrolled during active disease.

This clone came up once. DNA of the CDR3: TGTGCCTGGAGGGAGCGGGAGCTCTCCACAGATACGCAGTATTTT. As protein: CAWRERELSTDTQYF. This chain links TRBV30 with TRBJ2-3; TRBD2 agrees at 8 bases. The CDR3 loop spans 15 amino acids. The ends lost 3 bases at V and 2 bases at J; junction bases unmatched: 7. Looked up from germline, CDR1 is GTSNPN and CDR2 is SVGIG (reference sequence).

This clone occurred a few times. The chain links TRBV6-1 to TRBJ1-3; D is ambiguous. Germline lookup yields CDR1 MNHNS and CDR2 SASEGT. Trimming removed 1 base from V and 0 bases from J, with 16 bases in between. The CDR3 runs to 18 residues. The CDR3 region has the DNA TGTGCCAGCAGTGAAGTCCCAATTACACGGGGCTCTGGAAACACCATATATTTT. Protein sequence: CASSEVPITRGSGNTIYF.

V usage is TRBV27 and J usage is TRBJ2-1, with 9 bases matching TRBD2. Germline trimming cut 1 base from V and 0 bases from J; bases unmatched to any gene: 16. This CDR3 has 21 residues. CDR1 is MNHEY and CDR2 is SMNVEV in the germline V gene (reference sequence). The CDR3 region is CASSLLPPTSGRSSSYNEQFF. CDR3 sequence (DNA): TGTGCCAGCAGTTTATTACCCCCGACTAGCGGCCGATCAAGCTCCTACAATGAGCAGTTCTTC.

V gene TRBV29-1 combines with J gene TRBJ2-5, with 11 bases that match TRBD2. CDR3 length: 13 amino acids. Germline V CDR1 and CDR2: SQVTM, ANQGSEA. V shed 4 bases and J 5 bases; nucleotides not matched to a gene: 3. CDR3: CSVVSSGRETQYF. DNA of the CDR3: TGCAGCGTTGTTTCTAGCGGGAGGGAGACCCAGTACTTC.

This chain joins TRBV2 and TRBJ1-5; D unresolved. The ends were cut back, 6 bases at V and 4 bases at J, with 13 bases in the middle. From germline, CDR1 is SNHLY and CDR2 FYNNEI. There are 14 residues in the CDR3. CDR3 amino acids: CASRLGGGNQPQHF. CDR3 coding DNA: TGTGCCAGCAGACTAGGAGGAGGTAATCAGCCCCAGCATTTT.

To note about this clone: One junction end does not reproduce the germline sequence, and a read error may be involved. The chain carries TRBV27 and TRBJ2-7; TRBD2 matches 9 bases. Germline V gene sequence: CDR1 MNHEY, CDR2 SMNVEV (reference sequence). CDR3 size: 17 residues. The CDR3 sequence is CASSLSPAGGPSNEQYF. The CDR3 DNA is TGTGCCAGCAGTTTATCTCCCGCGGGAGGGCCCTCCAACGAGCAGTACTTC.

V usage is TRBV24-1 and J usage is TRBJ2-2; perhaps TRBD2 as D (6 bases). The CDR3 is 14 amino acids. V lost 9 bases to trimming and J lost 1 base, with 11 bases between them. The V gene's germline CDR1 is KGHDR and CDR2 SFDVKD. The CDR3 sequence: CATGGKGNTGELFF. The CDR3 DNA sequence: TGTGCCACCGGGGGGAAGGGGAACACCGGGGAGCTGTTTTTT.

The chain uses TRBV7-3 and TRBJ1-1; 8 nucleotides match TRBD1. J gave up 11 bases and V 0 bases, and 11 bases lay outside the gene matches. Germline CDR1 SGHTA, CDR2 FQGTGA. The CDR3 is made up of 15 amino acids. The CDR3 sequence: CASSLTLGRGHAAFF. CDR3 DNA sequence: TGTGCCAGCAGCTTAACGTTAGGCAGGGGGCATGCGGCTTTCTTT.

The J gene is TRBJ2-2, the V gene TRBV9, with 8 bases fitting TRBD2. This CDR3 contains 15 residues. With V trimmed by 0 bases and J by 6 bases, 4 bases remained unmatched. CDR1 and CDR2 (germline): SGDLS, YYNGEE. CDR3 in DNA: TGTGCCAGCAGCGTAGCAGAGACTAGCGCCGGGGAGCTGTTTTTT. Protein product: CASSVAETSAGELFF.

This clone was detected only a few times. This sequence joins TRBV2 and TRBJ2-1; D gene unclear. The CDR3 consists of 11 residues. Germline loops: CDR1 SNHLY, CDR2 FYNNEI. Between the trimmed V and J ends, which lost 4 bases and 7 bases, there was a span of 5 bases. The CDR3 DNA is TGTGCCAGCAGTGTTTATAATGAGCAGTTCTTC. Residues: CASSVYNEQFF.

This chain links TRBV10-1 with TRBJ2-1, with D tentatively TRBD2 (6 bases). In germline, CDR1 is WNHNN, CDR2 SYGVQD (reference sequence). The CDR3 has 12 amino acids. The germline V and J ends were trimmed by 6 bases and 12 bases, with 15 bases remaining between them. In DNA, the CDR3 is TGCGCCAGCAGGAAAACCCGGGACTCGCAGTTCTTC. Amino acids: CASRKTRDSQFF.

The CDR3 sequence: CASSFGTDSTEAFF. DNA for the CDR3: TGTGCCAGCAGCTTTGGAACAGACAGCACTGAAGCTTTCTTT. The rearrangement joins TRBV7-2 to TRBJ1-1; perhaps TRBD1 as D (5 bases). The CDR3 is 14 amino acids. From germline, CDR1 is SGHTA and CDR2 FQGNSA. V was pared by 3 bases and J by 4 bases, with 12 bases between.

This chain links TRBV2 with TRBJ1-5; TRBD1 is a possible D gene (6 bases). Germline loops: CDR1 SNHLY, CDR2 FYNNEI. The CDR3 has 14 amino acids. With 2 bases removed from V and 6 bases from J, the gap between germline ends came to 11 bases. The CDR3 protein is CASSEMGAPQPQHF. The CDR3, as DNA: TGTGCCAGCAGTGAAATGGGGGCCCCTCAGCCCCAGCATTTT.

The chain couples TRBV5-1 to TRBJ1-5, with 7 bases that match TRBD1. Germline-derived CDR1 and CDR2 are SGHRS and YFSETQ. This CDR3 has 15 amino acids. V trimming: 4 bases; J trimming: 0 bases; junction bases outside the gene matches: 4. The CDR3 DNA follows: TGCGCCAGCAGCCCGACAGGGAATAGCAATCAGCCCCAGCATTTT. Translating it yields CASSPTGNSNQPQHF.

Only a few counts were recorded for this clone. The CDR3 loop reads CASSPYTAGQETQYF. The DNA of the CDR3 is TGTGCCAGCAGTCCCTACACCGCAGGTCAAGAGACCCAGTACTTC. The V and J genes are TRBV27 and TRBJ2-5; D unresolved. Trimming stripped 5 bases from V and 2 bases from J, with 15 bases between. The CDR3 is 15 residues long. The germline V gene has CDR1 MNHEY and CDR2 SMNVEV (reference sequence).

This clone was recorded a few times. V is TRBV19 and J is TRBJ2-1; 7 bases are a match to TRBD1. There are 14 residues in the CDR3. CDR1 is LNHDA, CDR2 SQIVND, per germline (reference sequence). V gave up 4 bases and J gave up 4 bases; unmatched junction bases: 4. CDR3 bases: TGTGCCAGTAGTAAGGGGGCGGAGTACAATGAGCAGTTCTTC. Protein sequence: CASSKGAEYNEQFF. Full variable domain (missing parts from reference TRBV19 and TRBJ2-1): DGGITQSPKYLFRKEGQNVTLSCEQNLNHDAMYWYRQDPGQGLRLIYYSQIVNDFQKGDIAEGYSVSREKKESFPLTVTSAQKNPTAFYLCASSKGAEYNEQFFGPGTRLTVL.

In this sample, this clone turned up once. This rearrangement joins TRBV20-1 to TRBJ1-1; D is ambiguous. The CDR3 is 11 residues long. V was cut by 2 bases and J by 9 bases, with 10 bases left in between. Per the germline V gene, CDR1 is DFQATT and CDR2 is SNEGSKA (reference sequence). The CDR3 DNA reads TGCAGTGCTAGAATTCAGAAGAAAGCTTTCTTT. It encodes CSARIQKKAFF.

This chain uses TRBV11-2 with TRBJ1-4; 7 bases fit TRBD1. CDR3 length equals 17 residues. V lost 5 bases, J lost 3 bases, and 12 bases stayed unmatched. CDR1 and CDR2 from the germline V gene are SGHAT and FQNNGV. CDR3 residues: CASSRSMRGRANEKLFF. As DNA, the CDR3 is TGTGCCAGCAGCCGAAGTATGAGGGGGCGGGCTAATGAAAAACTGTTTTTT.

Here the CDR3 DNA reads TGTGCCAGCAGCTTAAGGGGCCTCCGCTTAACCACAGATACGCAGTATTTT. Encoded protein: CASSLRGLRLTTDTQYF. The chain combines TRBV11-2 with TRBJ2-3, with a tentative D call TRBD1 (5 bases). Per germline, CDR1 SGHAT and CDR2 FQNNGV. This CDR3 is built from 17 residues. With 2 bases removed from V and 2 bases from J, the gap between germline ends came to 17 bases.

J is TRBJ1-4 and V is TRBV5-4; the D gene is possibly TRBD1 (5 bases). V was trimmed by 3 bases and J by 3 bases, leaving 15 bases between them. The germline gives CDR1 SGHNT, CDR2 YYREEE (reference sequence). The CDR3 totals 16 residues. CDR3 sequence reads: CASSSGGAGSNEKLFF. The CDR3 DNA reads TGTGCCAGCAGCTCGGGTGGTGCAGGGTCTAATGAAAAACTGTTTTTT.

This CDR3 is CASRRHRSPNYEQYF. For the CDR3, the DNA is TGTGCCAGCAGACGACACCGCTCCCCGAACTACGAGCAGTACTTC. The V and J genes are TRBV6-5 and TRBJ2-7; D call uncertain. The CDR3 covers 15 residues. The V gene's germline CDR1 is MNHEY and CDR2 SVGAGI. The V end was cut by 6 bases, the J end by 3 bases, with 18 bases between.

The genes are TRBV25-1 and TRBJ2-3; D is possibly TRBD2 (5 bases). Germline V gene sequence: CDR1 MGHDK, CDR2 SYGVNS. CDR3 length: 13 amino acids. V lost 8 bases, J lost 0 bases, and 9 bases lay in between. The CDR3 DNA reads TGTGCCAGCGCGCCGGGGAGCACAGATACGCAGTATTTT. Its protein is CASAPGSTDTQYF.

J is TRBJ2-3 and V is TRBV7-2; TRBD2 matches at 12 bases. The ends lost 5 bases at V and 4 bases at J; junction bases unmatched: 7. Germline CDR1 is SGHTA and CDR2 is FQGNSA. The CDR3 loop spans 16 amino acids. CDR3 coding DNA: TGTGCCAGCAGCATAACTAGCGGGAGGAAATCAGATACGCAGTATTTT. This translates into CASSITSGRKSDTQYF.

This chain connects TRBV7-9 to TRBJ2-5; 9 bases fit TRBD1. Germline V gene sequence: CDR1 SEHNR, CDR2 FQNEAQ (reference sequence). J gave up 7 bases and V 6 bases, and 12 bases lay outside the gene matches. The CDR3 runs to 15 residues. CDR3 residues: CASRPGGDRVSTQYF. CDR3 DNA: TGTGCCAGCAGACCTGGTGGGGACAGGGTTTCGACCCAGTACTTC.

This clone was counted only a few times. The chain carries TRBV4-3 and TRBJ2-1, with D possibly matching TRBD2 (5 bases). The CDR3 consists of 15 residues. Germline CDR1 is LGHNA and CDR2 is YSLEER. With 7 bases removed from V and 2 bases from J, the gap between germline ends came to 15 bases. CDR3 sequence reads: CASTGSLDPYNEQFF. Written as DNA, the CDR3 is TGCGCCAGCACGGGAAGTCTAGATCCCTACAATGAGCAGTTCTTC.

V usage is TRBV7-2 and J usage is TRBJ2-1; maybe TRBD1 (6 bases). Germline V gives CDR1 SGHTA, CDR2 FQGNSA. The germline V and J ends were trimmed by 5 bases and 2 bases, with 13 bases remaining between them. CDR3 length equals 15 residues. CDR3 DNA: TGTGCCAGCAGCGCAACAGGGAATACCTACAATGAGCAGTTCTTC. Residues: CASSATGNTYNEQFF.

This clone was counted between two and nine times. The gene calls are TRBV19 and TRBJ1-2, with D perhaps TRBD1 (5 bases). This CDR3 spans 16 amino acids. Germline CDR1 reads LNHDA; CDR2 reads SQIVND (reference sequence). V lost 3 bases to trimming and J lost 7 bases, with 21 bases between them. CDR3 amino acids: CASSIGGPQGMSGYTF. The CDR3 DNA sequence: TGTGCCAGTAGTATCGGCGGACCTCAGGGAATGAGTGGCTACACCTTC.

The V gene is TRBV5-4, the J gene TRBJ2-7; 9 positions match TRBD2. Per germline, CDR1 SGHNT and CDR2 YYREEE (reference sequence). The CDR3 is made up of 15 amino acids. With V trimmed by 0 bases and J by 6 bases, 7 bases remained unmatched. The CDR3 sequence: CASSLGGSGSSEQYF. The CDR3 coding sequence is TGTGCCAGCAGCTTGGGGGGTAGCGGGAGCTCCGAGCAGTACTTC.

The gene calls are TRBV19 and TRBJ1-2; possibly TRBD1 for D (5 bases). The ends were cut back, 5 bases at V and 3 bases at J, with 13 bases in the middle. Germline lookup yields CDR1 LNHDA and CDR2 SQIVND (reference sequence). The CDR3 has 14 amino acids. CDR3: CASSPGGTYYGYTF. As DNA, the CDR3 is TGTGCCAGTAGTCCTGGGGGGACCTACTATGGCTACACCTTC. Looking up the rest from reference TRBV19 and TRBJ1-2 gives the full variable domain: DGGITQSPKYLFRKEGQNVTLSCEQNLNHDAMYWYRQDPGQGLRLIYYSQIVNDFQKGDIAEGYSVSREKKESFPLTVTSAQKNPTAFYLCASSPGGTYYGYTFGSGTRLTVV.

The chain carries TRBV14 and TRBJ2-4, with unresolved D. Germline V gives CDR1 SGHDN, CDR2 FVKESK. This CDR3 spans 14 amino acids. Trimming took off 1 base at V and 6 bases at J, with 10 bases between the two ends. CDR3 in amino acids: CASSQVGGGNIQYF. The CDR3 bases are TGTGCCAGCAGCCAAGTCGGCGGCGGAAACATTCAGTACTTC.

V and J are TRBV25-1 and TRBJ2-3; D remains ambiguous. Germline CDR1 and CDR2: MGHDK and SYGVNS. The CDR3 runs to 15 residues. V lost 4 bases, J lost 5 bases, and 16 bases lay in between. CDR3 nucleotide sequence: TGTGCCAGCAGTGGGGCTCAATTCGGTCAAGATACGCAGTATTTT. Translation gives CASSGAQFGQDTQYF. Filled out from reference TRBV25-1 and TRBJ2-3, the complete variable domain reads EADIYQTPRYLVIGTGKKITLECSQTMGHDKMYWYQQDPGMELHLIHYSYGVNSTEKGDLSSESTVSRIRTEHFPLTLESARPSHTSQYLCASSGAQFGQDTQYFGPGTRLTVL.